This T cell receptor (beta chain) was identified during a study of cytomegalovirus exposure and HLA in healthy donors. Study overall: The approximately 110 validation repertoires, a later analysis reported, used the same platform as the 666 first-cohort repertoires.

The donors belonged to the approximately 120-subject validation cohort, separate from the approximately 700-subject first cohort. The data were produced by immunoSEQ multiplex PCR, yet TCRdb's version contains in-frame clones alone and is incomplete. Of around 69,000 clones in the sample, 96% were seen once. The CDR3 covers 13 residues. V and J are TRBV21-1 and TRBJ1-2. TRBV21-1 is shown as a pseudogene. The clonotype originates from a young woman in good health and CMV-seropositive. Source material: PBMCs. The CDR3 region is CASSPRRCCGYTF. In DNA, the CDR3 is TGTGCCAGCAGCCCCCGGAGGTGCTGTGGCTACACCTTC.